The 2 T cell receptor beta chains below were found in one sample sequenced in a study of OX40 agonist ivuxolimab in advanced cancers. This table comes from immunoSEQ multiplex PCR, and its TCRdb copy is limited to in-frame clones, with some not included. This table holds tens of thousands of clones, about nine tenths found once. The specimen was CD4+ or CD8+ T cells sorted from blood, collected in a trial of the OX40 agonist ivuxolimab. Every receptor here comes from an adult with an advanced solid tumor such as melanoma, head and neck, liver or kidney cancer.

The rearrangement uses TRBV6-4 and TRBJ2-2, with D hard to call. This CDR3 has 12 residues. The germline gives CDR1 MRHNA, CDR2 SNTAGT. V lost 6 bases and J lost 4, with 6 bases in between. CDR3: CASRSITGELFF. The CDR3 coding sequence is TGTGCCAGCAGATCTATCACCGGGGAGCTGTTTTTT.

The CDR3 coding sequence is TGCAGCGTTGAAGGGGACACACTCTACGAGCAGTACTTC. This translates into CSVEGDTLYEQYF. The rearrangement links TRBV29-1 to TRBJ2-7, with D maybe TRBD1 (6 bases). Germline-derived CDR1 and CDR2 are SQVTM and ANQGSEA. Trimming took 1 base from V and 3 from J, leaving 10 bases between them. The CDR3 has 13 amino acids.